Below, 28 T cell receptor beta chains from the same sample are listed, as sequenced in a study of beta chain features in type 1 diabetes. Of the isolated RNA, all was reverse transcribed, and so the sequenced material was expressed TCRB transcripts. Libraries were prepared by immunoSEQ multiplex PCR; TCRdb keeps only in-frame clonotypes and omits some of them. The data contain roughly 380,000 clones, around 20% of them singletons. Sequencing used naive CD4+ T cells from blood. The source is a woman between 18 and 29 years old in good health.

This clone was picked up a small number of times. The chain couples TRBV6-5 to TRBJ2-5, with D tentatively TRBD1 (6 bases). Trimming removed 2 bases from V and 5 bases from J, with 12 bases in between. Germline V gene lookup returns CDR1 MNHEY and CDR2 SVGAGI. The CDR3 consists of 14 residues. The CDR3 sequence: CASSYIAGAETQYF. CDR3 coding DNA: TGTGCCAGCAGTTACATCGCAGGGGCGGAGACCCAGTACTTC.

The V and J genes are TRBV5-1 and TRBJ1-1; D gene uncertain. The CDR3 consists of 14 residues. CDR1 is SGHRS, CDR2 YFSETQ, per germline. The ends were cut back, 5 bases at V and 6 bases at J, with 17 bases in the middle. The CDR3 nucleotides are TGCGCCAGCAGACCCTCAATCTTGCGCCCTGAAGCTTTCTTT. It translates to CASRPSILRPEAFF.

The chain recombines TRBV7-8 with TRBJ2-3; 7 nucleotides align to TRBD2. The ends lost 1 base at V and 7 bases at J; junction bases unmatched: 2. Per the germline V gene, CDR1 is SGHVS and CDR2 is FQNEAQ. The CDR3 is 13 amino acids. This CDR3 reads CASSLGEGHTQYF. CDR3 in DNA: TGTGCCAGCAGCTTAGGGGAGGGGCATACGCAGTATTTT.

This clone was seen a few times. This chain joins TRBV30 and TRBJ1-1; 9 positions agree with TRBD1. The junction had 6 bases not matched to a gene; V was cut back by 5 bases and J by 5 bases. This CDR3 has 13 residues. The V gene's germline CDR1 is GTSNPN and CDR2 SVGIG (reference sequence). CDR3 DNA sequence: TGTGCCTGGTTAGACAGGGGGTGGACTGAAGCTTTCTTT. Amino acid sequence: CAWLDRGWTEAFF. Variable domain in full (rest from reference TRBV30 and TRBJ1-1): SQTIHQWPATLVQPVGSPLSLECTVEGTSNPNLYWYRQAAGRGLQLLFYSVGIGQISSEVPQNLSASRPQDRQFILSSKKLLLSDSGFYLCAWLDRGWTEAFFGQGTRLTVV.

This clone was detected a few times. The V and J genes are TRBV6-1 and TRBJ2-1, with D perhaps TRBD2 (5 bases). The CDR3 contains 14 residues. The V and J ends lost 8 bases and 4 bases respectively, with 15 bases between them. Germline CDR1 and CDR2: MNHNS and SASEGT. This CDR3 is CASLERRRYNEQFF. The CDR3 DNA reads TGTGCCAGCCTCGAGAGGCGGAGGTACAATGAGCAGTTCTTC.

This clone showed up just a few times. The CDR3 region has the DNA TGTGCCAGCAGCTTAGTTCGGAGGGACTCTGGGGCCAACGTCCTGACTTTC. Encoded protein: CASSLVRRDSGANVLTF. The V gene is TRBV7-2, the J gene TRBJ2-6; D perhaps matches TRBD2 (6 bases). V lost 1 base, J lost 0 bases, and 10 bases lay in between. The CDR3 is 17 residues long. Per germline, CDR1 SGHTA and CDR2 FQGNSA.

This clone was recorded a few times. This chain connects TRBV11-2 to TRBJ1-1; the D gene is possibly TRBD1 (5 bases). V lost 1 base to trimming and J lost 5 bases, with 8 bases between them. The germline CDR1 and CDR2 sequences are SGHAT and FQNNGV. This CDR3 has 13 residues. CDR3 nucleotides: TGTGCCAGCAGCTTAGTGGAGGGGACTGAAGCTTTCTTT. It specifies CASSLVEGTEAFF.

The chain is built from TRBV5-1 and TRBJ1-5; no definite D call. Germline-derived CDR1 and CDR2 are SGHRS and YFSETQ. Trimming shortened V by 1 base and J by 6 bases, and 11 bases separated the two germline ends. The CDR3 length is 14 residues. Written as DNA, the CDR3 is TGCGCCAGCAGCTTGTCGGAGGGTAGTCAGCCCCAGCATTTT. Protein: CASSLSEGSQPQHF.

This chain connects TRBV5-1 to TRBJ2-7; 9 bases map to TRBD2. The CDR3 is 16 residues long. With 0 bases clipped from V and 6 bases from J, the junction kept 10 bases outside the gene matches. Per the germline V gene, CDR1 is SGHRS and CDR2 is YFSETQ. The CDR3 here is CASSLGRGRDLREQYF. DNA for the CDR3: TGCGCCAGCAGCTTGGGCCGCGGGAGGGATCTTCGCGAGCAGTACTTC.

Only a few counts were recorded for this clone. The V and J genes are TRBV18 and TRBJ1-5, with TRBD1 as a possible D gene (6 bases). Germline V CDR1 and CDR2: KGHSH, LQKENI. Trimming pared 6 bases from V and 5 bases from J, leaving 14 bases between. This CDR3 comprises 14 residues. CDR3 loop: CASSQQGKDQPQHF. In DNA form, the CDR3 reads TGTGCCAGCTCTCAACAGGGTAAGGATCAGCCCCAGCATTTT.

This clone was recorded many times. CDR3 sequence reads: CATSTGGAGRQPQHF. In DNA form, the CDR3 reads TGTGCCACCAGCACAGGGGGAGCGGGTAGGCAGCCCCAGCATTTT. The rearrangement links TRBV15 to TRBJ1-5; 7 positions match TRBD1. The germline CDR1 and CDR2 sequences are LNHNV and YYDKDF (reference sequence). Unmatched junction bases numbered 10, after V lost 4 bases and J lost 7 bases. The CDR3 runs 15 residues. Drawing the rest from reference TRBV15 and TRBJ1-5, the complete variable domain is DAMVIQNPRYQVTQFGKPVTLSCSQTLNHNVMYWYQQKSSQAPKLLFHYYDKDFNNEADTPDNFQSRRPNTSFCFLDIRSPGLGDTAMYLCATSTGGAGRQPQHFGDGTRLSIL.

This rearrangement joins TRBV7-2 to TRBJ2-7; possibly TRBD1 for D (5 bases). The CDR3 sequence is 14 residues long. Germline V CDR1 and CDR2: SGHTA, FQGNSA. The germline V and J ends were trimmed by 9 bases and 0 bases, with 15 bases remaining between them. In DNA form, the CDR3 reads TGTGCCAGTAGGATTAGGGGCAGCTCCTACGAGCAGTACTTC. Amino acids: CASRIRGSSYEQYF.

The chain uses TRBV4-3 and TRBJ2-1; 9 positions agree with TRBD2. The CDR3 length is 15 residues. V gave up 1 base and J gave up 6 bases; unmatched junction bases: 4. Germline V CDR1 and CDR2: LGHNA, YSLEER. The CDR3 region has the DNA TGCGCCAGCAGCCAAGTTGGCGGGGGGGCCAATGAGCAGTTCTTC. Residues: CASSQVGGGANEQFF.

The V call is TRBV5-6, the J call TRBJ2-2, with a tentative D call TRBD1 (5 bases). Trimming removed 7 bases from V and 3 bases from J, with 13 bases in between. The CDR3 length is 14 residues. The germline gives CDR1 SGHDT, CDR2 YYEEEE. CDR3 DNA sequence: TGTGCCAGCCGCAAGGGGCAATACACCGGGGAGCTGTTTTTT. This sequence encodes CASRKGQYTGELFF.

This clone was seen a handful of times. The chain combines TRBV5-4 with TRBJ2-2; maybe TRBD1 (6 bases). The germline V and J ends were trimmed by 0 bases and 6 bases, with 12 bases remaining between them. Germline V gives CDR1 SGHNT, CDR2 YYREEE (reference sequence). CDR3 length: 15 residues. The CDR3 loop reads CASSLGQAKAGELFF. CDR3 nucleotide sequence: TGTGCCAGCAGCTTGGGACAGGCTAAGGCCGGGGAGCTGTTTTTT.

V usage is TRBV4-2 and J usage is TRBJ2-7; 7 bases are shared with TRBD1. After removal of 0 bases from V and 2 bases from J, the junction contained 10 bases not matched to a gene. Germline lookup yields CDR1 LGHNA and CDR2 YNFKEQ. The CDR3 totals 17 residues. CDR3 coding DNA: TGTGCCAGCAGCCAAGACCACGGACAGGCATCGACCTACGAGCAGTACTTC. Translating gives CASSQDHGQASTYEQYF.

The CDR3 DNA reads as TGTGCCAGCAGTTACTCGAGAAGGGGGAACACTGAAGCTTTCTTT. Its translation is CASSYSRRGNTEAFF. The chain recombines TRBV6-5 with TRBJ1-1, with D possibly being TRBD1 (5 bases). Trimming pared 0 bases from V and 1 base from J, leaving 9 bases between. This CDR3 is 15 amino acids long. Per the germline V gene, CDR1 is MNHEY and CDR2 is SVGAGI.

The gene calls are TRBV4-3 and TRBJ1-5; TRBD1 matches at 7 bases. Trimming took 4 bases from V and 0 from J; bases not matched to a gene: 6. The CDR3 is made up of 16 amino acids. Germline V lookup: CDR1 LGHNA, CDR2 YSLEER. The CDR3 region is CASSRSGGYSNQPQHF. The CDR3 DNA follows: TGCGCCAGCAGCCGATCAGGGGGTTATAGCAATCAGCCCCAGCATTTT.

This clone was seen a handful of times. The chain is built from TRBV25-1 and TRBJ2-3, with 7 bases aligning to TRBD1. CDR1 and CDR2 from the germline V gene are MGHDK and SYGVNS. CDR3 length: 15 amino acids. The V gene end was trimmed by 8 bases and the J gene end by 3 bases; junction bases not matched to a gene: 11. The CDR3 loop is CASVRRDSSTDTQYF. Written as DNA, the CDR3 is TGTGCCAGCGTTCGCCGGGACAGCAGTACAGATACGCAGTATTTT.

Written as DNA, the CDR3 is TGCGCCAGCAGAACCGATGTCGGGGGGGCCCGTTGGGAGACCCAGTACTTC. This translates into CASRTDVGGARWETQYF. The chain recombines TRBV5-1 with TRBJ2-5; 8 bases map to TRBD2. Germline CDR1 and CDR2: SGHRS and YFSETQ. CDR3 length: 17 residues. Trimming cost V 5 bases and J 5 bases; bases outside gene matches: 17.

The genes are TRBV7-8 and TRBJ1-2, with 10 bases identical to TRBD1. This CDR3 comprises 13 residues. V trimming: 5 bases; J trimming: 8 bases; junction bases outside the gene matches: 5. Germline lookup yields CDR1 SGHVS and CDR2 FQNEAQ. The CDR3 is CASSERTGGGYTF. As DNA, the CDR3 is TGTGCCAGCAGCGAGAGGACAGGGGGAGGCTACACCTTC.

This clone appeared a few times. The CDR3 loop reads CASSLGQAYNEQFF. In nucleotides, the CDR3 is TGCGCCAGCAGCTTGGGGCAGGCGTACAATGAGCAGTTCTTC. The chain couples TRBV5-1 to TRBJ2-1, with no clear D. V was pared by 0 bases and J by 4 bases, with 8 bases between. Germline V gene sequence: CDR1 SGHRS, CDR2 YFSETQ. This CDR3 has 14 amino acids.

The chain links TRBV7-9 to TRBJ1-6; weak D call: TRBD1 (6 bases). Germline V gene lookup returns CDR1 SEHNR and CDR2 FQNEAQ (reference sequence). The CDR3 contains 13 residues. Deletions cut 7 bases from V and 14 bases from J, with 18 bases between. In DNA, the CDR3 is TGTGCCAGCACCCCGGGACAACATAGAACCCTCCACTTT. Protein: CASTPGQHRTLHF.

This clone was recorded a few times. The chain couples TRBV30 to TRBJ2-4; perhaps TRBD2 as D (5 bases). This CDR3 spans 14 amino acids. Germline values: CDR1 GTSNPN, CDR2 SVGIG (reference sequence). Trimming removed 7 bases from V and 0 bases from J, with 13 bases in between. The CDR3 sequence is CASGTDLAKNIQYF. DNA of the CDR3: TGTGCCTCGGGAACCGATCTAGCCAAAAACATTCAGTACTTC.

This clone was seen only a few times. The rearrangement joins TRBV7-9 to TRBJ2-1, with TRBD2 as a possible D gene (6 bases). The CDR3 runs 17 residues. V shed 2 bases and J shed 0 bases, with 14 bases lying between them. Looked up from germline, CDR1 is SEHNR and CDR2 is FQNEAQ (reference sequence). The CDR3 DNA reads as TGTGCCAGCAGCTTATCGTTAGCGGATACCTCCTACAATGAGCAGTTCTTC. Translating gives CASSLSLADTSYNEQFF.

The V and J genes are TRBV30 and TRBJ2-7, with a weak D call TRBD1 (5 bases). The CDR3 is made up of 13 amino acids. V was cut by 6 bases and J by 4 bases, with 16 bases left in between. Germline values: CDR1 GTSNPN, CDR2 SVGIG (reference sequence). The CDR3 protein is CACLDNVRYEQYF. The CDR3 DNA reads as TGTGCCTGCTTGGACAATGTCCGTTACGAGCAGTACTTC.

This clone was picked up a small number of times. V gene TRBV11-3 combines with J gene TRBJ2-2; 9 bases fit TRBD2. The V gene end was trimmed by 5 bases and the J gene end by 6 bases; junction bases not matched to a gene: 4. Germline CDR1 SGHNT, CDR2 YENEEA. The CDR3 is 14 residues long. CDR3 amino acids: CASSPGLAPGELFF. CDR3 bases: TGTGCCAGCAGCCCGGGACTAGCCCCCGGGGAGCTGTTTTTT.

Here the CDR3 DNA reads TGTGCCAGCAGCCCCCAGGGAGGAGAAAAACTGTTTTTT. Protein: CASSPQGGEKLFF. The rearrangement uses TRBV7-9 and TRBJ1-4; the D gene is possibly TRBD1 (5 bases). V lost 5 bases and J 8 bases, leaving 12 bases between the germline ends. Germline assignment: CDR1 SEHNR and CDR2 FQNEAQ (reference sequence). This CDR3 has 13 residues.